The text below deals with one T cell receptor (beta chain). This sample was taken from a study of blood T cell repertoires in COVID-19. At the level of the study: Sites across the United States, Italy and Spain contributed samples from acute and convalescent COVID-19. Nucleic acid was either cDNA or gDNA, and it came from T cells, B-cell-depleted T cells, or PBMCs.

V was pared by 2 bases and J by 6 bases, with 13 bases between. Germline CDR1 and CDR2: GTSNPN and SVGIG (reference sequence). The CDR3 runs to 13 residues. Original analysis: Quantification of nucleated cells was approximated via reference gene primer amplification. TCRdb's table, derived via immunoSEQ multiplex PCR, lists solely in-frame clones and lacks some. That table gives V, J and clone size, and the DNA gave D and trimming. The data contain roughly 34,000 clones, approximately 91% of them singletons. Sequencing input: peripheral blood. The V and J genes are TRBV30 and TRBJ1-2; D not resolved. The TCR originated in a human donor with active COVID-19. The donor label of this sample is uncertain. DNA of the CDR3: TGTGCCTGGAGTCTCGTCCGAGCCGATGGCTACACCTTC. As protein: CAWSLVRADGYTF. Combining the CDR3 with reference TRBV30 and TRBJ1-2 gives the whole variable domain SQTIHQWPATLVQPVGSPLSLECTVEGTSNPNLYWYRQAAGRGLQLLFYSVGIGQISSEVPQNLSASRPQDRQFILSSKKLLLSDSGFYLCAWSLVRADGYTFGSGTRLTVV.